This is a list of T cell receptor beta chains from one sample in a study of prognosis after radiotherapy for stage I lung cancer. TCRdb ran MiXCR on the multiplex PCR reads and lists one entry per CDR3 protein. This sample carries roughly 32,000 distinct CDR3 sequences, around 43% of them seen once, and the ten largest clones take 15% to 19%. The specimen was PBMCs, collected before or after stereotactic body radiation therapy (not recorded which). These receptors were obtained from a donor aged 50 or older with non-small cell lung cancer. CDR3s include the opening cysteine and the closing phenylalanine or tryptophan. The order of the fields is D gene, J gene, clone size, V gene, CDR3 DNA, CDR3 protein. D genes are given only for firm matches. A row's size may be missing; if present it is once, few, many or a size class.

>-|TRBJ2-6|-|TRBV6-1
TGTGCCAGCGTCGACTGCAGCTCTGGGGCAAACGTCCTGACTTTC
CASVDCSSGANVLTF
>TRBD2|TRBJ2-5|-|TRBV14
TGTGCCAGCAGCGAAGTGACTAGCGGGAGGATCCAAGAGACCCAGTACTTC
CASSEVTSGRIQETQYF
>TRBD2|TRBJ2-2|-|TRBV5-1
TGCGCCAGCAGCTTCAGCGGGGAGGTTCGTTTAGGGGAGCTGTTTTTT
CASSFSGEVRLGELFF
>-|TRBJ2-1|-|TRBV25-1
-
CASRPRTGGFGGGNEKFF
>TRBD2|TRBJ2-7|-|TRBV28
TGTGCCAGCAGCACTAGCGGGGGATCATCCAACTACGAGCAGTACTTC
CASSTSGGSSNYEQYF
>TRBD2|TRBJ2-1|-|TRBV6-2/TRBV6-3
TGTGCCAGCATTTCCTACCAGCGGGAGGGCCTAGGTGAGCAGTTCTTC
CASISYQREGLGEQFF
>TRBD1|TRBJ2-5|many|TRBV6-2/TRBV6-3
TGTGCCAGCAGTTCGGGGACAGTCCAAGAGACCCAGTACTTC
CASSSGTVQETQYF
>TRBD2|TRBJ2-3|many|TRBV6-1
TGTGCCAGCAGTGACTCGGGCGGGAGCTCAGATACGCAGTATTTT
CASSDSGGSSDTQYF
>TRBD1|TRBJ1-6|-|TRBV7-9
TGTGCCAGCAGCGATTACAGGGGGTCTAATTCACCCCTCCACTTT
CASSDYRGSNSPLHF
>-|TRBJ1-2|many|TRBV6-5
TGTGCCAGCAGTTACGGCAGTCATTCCTATGGCTACACCTTC
CASSYGSHSYGYTF
>-|TRBJ1-5|once|TRBV7-8
TGTGCCAGCAGCCCTGGACAGCTTCAGCCCCATCATTTT
CASSPGQLQPHHF
>-|TRBJ2-7|-|TRBV7-3
TGTGCCAGCAGCAAGGGCGGGGACCACGAGCAGTACTTC
CASSKGGDHEQYF
>TRBD1|TRBJ1-6|many|TRBV15
TGTGCCACCAGCAGGGGGGGGGATCGGACAGGGAATTCACCCCTCCACTTT
CATSRGGDRTGNSPLHF
>TRBD1|TRBJ1-3|many|TRBV30
TGTGCCTGGAGCACAGGGGCAAGCTCTGGAAACACCATATATTTT
CAWSTGASSGNTIYF
>-|TRBJ2-7|-|TRBV7-2
TGTGCCAGCAGCTTGCATGGGGAAGGAACCTACGAGCAGTACTTC
CASSLHGEGTYEQYF
>TRBD2|TRBJ2-3|many|TRBV6-1
TGTGCCAGCAGTCTGTGGGCAGCGGGGGGGTTATCAGATACGCAGTATTTT
CASSLWAAGGLSDTQYF
>-|TRBJ1-6|many|TRBV20-1
TGCAGTGCTGGGGGAAAGGGATATTCACCCCTCCACTTT
CSAGGKGYSPLHF